This TCR beta chain is drawn from a study of blood T cell repertoires in COVID-19. Study overall: Samples of COVID-19 (acute and convalescent) were obtained from the United States, Italy and Spain.

This table comes from immunoSEQ multiplex PCR, and its TCRdb copy is limited to in-frame clones, with some not included. Of approximately 81,000 clones listed, 82% were seen once; the top ten hold 7% to 9%. The CDR3 is 16 amino acids. Germline V lookup: CDR1 GTSNPN, CDR2 SVGIG (reference sequence). V dropped 0 bases and J dropped 6; count of bases not matched to a gene: 10. J is TRBJ2-2 and V is TRBV30, with 7 bases fitting TRBD1. The sample comprised peripheral blood. This clonotype was sampled from a human donor in a cohort sampled during active COVID-19. The CDR3 loop is CAWSVSRGISAGELFF. CDR3 bases: TGTGCCTGGAGTGTTTCCAGGGGGATCTCTGCCGGGGAGCTGTTTTTT.